A single T cell receptor beta chain is shown here with its context. Antigen unknown. This sample was included in a study of cytomegalovirus exposure and HLA in healthy donors. General study findings and limits: The study had only CMV serostatus as immune exposure information.

It was with 60 Vbeta and 13 Jbeta primers that the PCR ran. Profiled with immunoSEQ multiplex PCR; TCRdb holds only in-frame clones, not every one. The ten top clones account for 1% to 1.5%, within a sample of about 42,000 clones. CDR3 size: 13 residues. The germline V gene has CDR1 SGHDT and CDR2 YYEEEE. The ends were cut back, 0 bases at V and 0 bases at J, with 4 bases in the middle. Each donor was healthy, and each was a bone marrow donor. The genes are TRBV5-6 and TRBJ2-7; D remains unclear. The receptor was isolated from a young man in good health and CMV-seronegative. Sequencing input: PBMCs. CDR3 loop: CASSLGSSYEQYF. The CDR3 DNA is TGTGCCAGCAGCTTGGGCAGCTCCTACGAGCAGTACTTC.